This T cell receptor (beta chain) was identified during a study of T cells after yellow fever vaccination. Background on the study: Each low-cell-number fraction was prepared by means of SMART-Seq v4 Ultra Low Input.

TCRdb re-derived calls from the 5' RACE reads in MiXCR, one entry per CDR3 protein. This table holds around 310,000 distinct CDR3 sequences, approximately 3.8% found once. The CDR3 length is 14 residues. The V gene's germline CDR1 is SGHTA and CDR2 FQGNSA. The V and J ends lost 5 bases and 0 bases respectively, with 8 bases between them. Study-level results: Re-detected after boosting: most primary clones, 95% to 98% of CD4 and 80% to 90% of CD8.

This clonotype was detected many times. Its antigen is not known. Sequences were derived from PBMCs, sampled on the day of the yellow fever booster vaccination. This chain joins TRBV7-2 and TRBJ2-1, with D hard to call. This TCR derives from a man between 18 and 35 years old who received the YFV17D yellow fever vaccine. Here the CDR3 reads CASSPQSSYNEQFF. The CDR3 nucleotides read TGTGCCAGCAGCCCCCAAAGCTCCTACAATGAGCAGTTCTTC.